This T cell receptor (beta chain) was retrieved from a study of cytomegalovirus exposure and HLA in healthy donors. Study summary: Early released data had around 89 million unique TCRs, all coming from HLA-typed donors.

V dropped 5 bases and J dropped 5; count of bases not matched to a gene: 6. Germline CDR1 GTSNPN, CDR2 SVGIG (reference sequence). The CDR3 is 13 amino acids. With respect to this clone: Its antigen is currently unknown.

Points from the study as a whole: Whilst most TCR sequences proved rare, a subset of public TCRs occurred across many donors. Later analysis reportedly placed an Asian-associated ancestry cluster below the roughly 640-donor mean in N-insertions.

Donors counted as nominally healthy when sampled, yet unrecorded immune exposures were likely. The primer mix had 60 Vbeta and 13 Jbeta primers. Clones were sequenced by immunoSEQ multiplex PCR, and TCRdb holds only the in-frame ones, with some missing. This table has approximately 100,000 clones, 75% to 85% appearing once. The sample comprised PBMCs. The chain uses TRBV30 and TRBJ2-3; 8 bases are a match to TRBD1. This receptor was taken from a female donor in good health and CMV-seropositive. The CDR3 loop reads CAWGRQGKDTQYF. The CDR3 DNA reads as TGTGCCTGGGGGAGACAGGGGAAAGATACGCAGTATTTT.